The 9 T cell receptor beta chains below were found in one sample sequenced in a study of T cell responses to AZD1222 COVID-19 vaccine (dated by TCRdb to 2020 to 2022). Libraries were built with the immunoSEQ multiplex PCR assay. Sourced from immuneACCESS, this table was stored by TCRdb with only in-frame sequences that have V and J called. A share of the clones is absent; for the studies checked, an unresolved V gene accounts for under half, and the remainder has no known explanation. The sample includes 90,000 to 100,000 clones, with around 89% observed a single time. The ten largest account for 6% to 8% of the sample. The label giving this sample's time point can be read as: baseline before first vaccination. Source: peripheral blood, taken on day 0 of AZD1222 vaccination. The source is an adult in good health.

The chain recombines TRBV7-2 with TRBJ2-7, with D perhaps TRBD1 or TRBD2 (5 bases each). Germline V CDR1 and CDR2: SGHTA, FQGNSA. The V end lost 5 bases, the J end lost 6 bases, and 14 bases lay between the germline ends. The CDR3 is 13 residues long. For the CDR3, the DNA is TGTGCCAGCAGCCCCCATTTGGGGGTCGAGCAGTACTTC. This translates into CASSPHLGVEQYF. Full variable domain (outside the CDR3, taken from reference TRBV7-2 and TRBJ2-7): GAGVSQSPSNKVTEKGKDVELRCDPISGHTALYWYRQSLGQGLEFLIYFQGNSAPDKSGLPSDRFSAERTGGSVSTLTIQRTQQEDSAVYLCASSPHLGVEQYFGPGTRLTVT.

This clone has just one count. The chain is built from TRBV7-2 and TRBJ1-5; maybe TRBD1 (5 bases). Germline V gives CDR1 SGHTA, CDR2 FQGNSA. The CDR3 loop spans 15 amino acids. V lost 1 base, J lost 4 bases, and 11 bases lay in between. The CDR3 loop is CASSLDRWGNQPQHF. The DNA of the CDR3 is TGTGCCAGCAGCTTAGACAGGTGGGGTAATCAGCCCCAGCATTTT. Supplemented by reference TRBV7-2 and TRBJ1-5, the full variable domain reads GAGVSQSPSNKVTEKGKDVELRCDPISGHTALYWYRQSLGQGLEFLIYFQGNSAPDKSGLPSDRFSAERTGGSVSTLTIQRTQQEDSAVYLCASSLDRWGNQPQHFGDGTRLSIL.

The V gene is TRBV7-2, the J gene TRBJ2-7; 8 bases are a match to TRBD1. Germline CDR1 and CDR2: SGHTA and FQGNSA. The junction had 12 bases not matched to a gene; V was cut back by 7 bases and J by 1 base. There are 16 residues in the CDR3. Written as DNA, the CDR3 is TGTGCCAGCACAAAGACCCTACAGGGGGGATCCTACGAGCAGTACTTC. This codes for CASTKTLQGGSYEQYF.

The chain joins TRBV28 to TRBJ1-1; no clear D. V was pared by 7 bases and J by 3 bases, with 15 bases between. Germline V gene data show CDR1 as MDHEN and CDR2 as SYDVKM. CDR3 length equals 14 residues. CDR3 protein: CASTRGGVDTEAFF. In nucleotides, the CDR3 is TGTGCCAGCACCCGGGGAGGTGTGGACACTGAAGCTTTCTTT.

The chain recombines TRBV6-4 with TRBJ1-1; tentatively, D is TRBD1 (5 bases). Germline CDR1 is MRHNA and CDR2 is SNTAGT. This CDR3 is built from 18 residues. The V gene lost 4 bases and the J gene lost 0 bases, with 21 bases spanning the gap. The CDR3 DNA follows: TGTGCCAGCAGTGGCCGATCAGGGAGGTTGAGAATGAACACTGAAGCTTTCTTT. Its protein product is CASSGRSGRLRMNTEAFF.

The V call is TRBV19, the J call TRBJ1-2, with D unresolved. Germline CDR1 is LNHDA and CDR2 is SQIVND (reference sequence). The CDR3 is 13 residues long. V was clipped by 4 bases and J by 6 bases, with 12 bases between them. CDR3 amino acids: CASSTRTPHGYTF. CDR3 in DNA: TGTGCCAGTAGTACCCGGACTCCCCATGGCTACACCTTC.

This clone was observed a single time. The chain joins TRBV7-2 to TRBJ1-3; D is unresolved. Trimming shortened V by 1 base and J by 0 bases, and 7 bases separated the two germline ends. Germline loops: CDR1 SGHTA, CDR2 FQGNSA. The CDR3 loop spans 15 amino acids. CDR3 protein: CASSLDARSGNTIYF. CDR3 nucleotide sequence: TGTGCCAGCAGCTTAGATGCCCGCTCTGGAAACACCATATATTTT.

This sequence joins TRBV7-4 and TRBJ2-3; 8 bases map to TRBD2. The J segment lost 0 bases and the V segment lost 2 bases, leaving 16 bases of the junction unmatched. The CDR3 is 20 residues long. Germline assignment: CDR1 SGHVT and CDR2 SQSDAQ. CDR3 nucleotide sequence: TGTGCCAGCAGCTTATACGCGTCTCTGACGGGGGGGCGAAGCACAGATACGCAGTATTTT. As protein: CASSLYASLTGGRSTDTQYF.

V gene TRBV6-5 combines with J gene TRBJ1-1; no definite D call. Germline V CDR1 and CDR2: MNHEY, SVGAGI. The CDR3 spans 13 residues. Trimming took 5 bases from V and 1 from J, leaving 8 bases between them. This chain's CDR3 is CASSLRPNTEAFF. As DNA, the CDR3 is TGTGCCAGCAGTCTCCGGCCGAACACTGAAGCTTTCTTT.